This is a list of T cell receptor beta chains from one sample in a study of cytomegalovirus exposure and HLA in healthy donors. Using immunoSEQ multiplex PCR, the repertoire was profiled, and TCRdb retains in-frame clones only, with some absent. The table has more than 200,000 clones, around 79% seen once. The specimen sequenced was PBMCs. These receptors were obtained from a young man in good health and CMV-seronegative. CDR3s include the opening cysteine and the closing phenylalanine or tryptophan. D genes are given only for firm matches. Size tells how often a clone was seen (once, few, many) or the class of an expanded clone, and some rows leave it out.

CDR3 protein | CDR3 DNA | D gene | J gene | clone size | V gene
CASSPNGGGGYTGELFF | TGTGCCAGCAGCCCGAACGGGGGAGGGGGGTACACCGGGGAGCTGTTTTTT | NA | TRBJ2-2 | NA | TRBV11-3
CASSLGGQVWDEQYF | TGTGCCAGCAGCTTAGGGGGACAGGTCTGGGACGAGCAGTACTTC | TRBD1 | TRBJ2-7 | NA | TRBV11-3
CAWSVLEFNQPQHF | TGTGCCTGGAGTGTCCTCGAGTTCAATCAGCCCCAGCATTTT | NA | TRBJ1-5 | once | TRBV30
CASRGEDNLGEKLFF | TGTGCCAGCAGAGGAGAGGATAACCTAGGAGAAAAACTGTTTTTT | NA | TRBJ1-4 | once | TRBV7-6
CASSVETSGRSGTQYF | TGTGCCAGCAGCGTGGAGACTAGCGGGAGGTCCGGTACGCAGTATTTT | TRBD2 | TRBJ2-3 | few | TRBV9
CASSLGQGGQPQHF | TGCGCCAGCAGCCTCGGACAGGGTGGTCAGCCCCAGCATTTT | TRBD1 | TRBJ1-5 | NA | TRBV5-1
CASSAGTSGGSDTQYF | TGTGCCAGCAGCGCCGGGACTAGCGGGGGGTCAGATACGCAGTATTTT | TRBD2 | TRBJ2-3 | NA | TRBV9
CASSRGSTDTQYF | TGTGCCAGCAGCCGAGGTAGCACAGATACGCAGTATTTT | NA | TRBJ2-3 | once | TRBV7-3
CASSEVAGFSYNEQFF | TGTGCCAGCAGTGAAGTAGCGGGCTTCTCCTACAATGAGCAGTTCTTC | TRBD2 | TRBJ2-1 | NA | TRBV27
CASSLITGTGSEQYF | TGTGCCAGCAGCTTAATTACCGGGACAGGGAGCGAGCAGTACTTC | TRBD1 | TRBJ2-7 | NA | TRBV7-6
CASSSGTGEVPLHF | TGCGCCAGCAGCTCCGGGACAGGCGAAGTACCCCTCCACTTT | TRBD1 | TRBJ1-6 | NA | TRBV5-1
CASSQTSGGVNEQFF | TGTGCCAGCAGTCAGACTAGCGGGGGGGTCAATGAGCAGTTCTTC | TRBD2 | TRBJ2-1 | once | TRBV27
CASSPGQGVDTQYF | TGTGCCAGCTCACCTGGACAGGGGGTAGATACGCAGTATTTT | TRBD1 | TRBJ2-3 | NA | TRBV18
CASNPGTSGNEQFF | TGTGCCAGCAACCCCGGGACTAGCGGTAATGAGCAGTTCTTC | TRBD2 | TRBJ2-1 | NA | TRBV7-2
CASSATGGTGANVLTF | TGTGCCAGTAGCGCTACAGGGGGCACTGGGGCCAACGTCCTGACTTTC | TRBD1 | TRBJ2-6 | few | TRBV19
CATSRGDSSYGYTF | TGTGCCACCAGCAGGGGGGACAGCAGCTATGGCTACACCTTC | TRBD1 | TRBJ1-2 | NA | TRBV15
CASSNPEGLAAGELFF | TGTGCCAGCAGCAATCCCGAAGGACTAGCAGCCGGGGAGCTGTTTTTT | TRBD2 | TRBJ2-2 | once | TRBV7-6
CASSSGTSGVETQYF | TGTGCCAGCAGCTCAGGGACTAGCGGGGTAGAGACCCAGTACTTC | TRBD2 | TRBJ2-5 | NA | TRBV7-3
CSVFGGNTEAFF | TGCAGCGTTTTCGGAGGGAACACTGAAGCTTTCTTT | NA | TRBJ1-1 | NA | TRBV29-1
CATSREYRVGQPQHF | TGTGCCACCAGCAGAGAATACAGGGTCGGTCAGCCCCAGCATTTT | NA | TRBJ1-5 | few | TRBV15